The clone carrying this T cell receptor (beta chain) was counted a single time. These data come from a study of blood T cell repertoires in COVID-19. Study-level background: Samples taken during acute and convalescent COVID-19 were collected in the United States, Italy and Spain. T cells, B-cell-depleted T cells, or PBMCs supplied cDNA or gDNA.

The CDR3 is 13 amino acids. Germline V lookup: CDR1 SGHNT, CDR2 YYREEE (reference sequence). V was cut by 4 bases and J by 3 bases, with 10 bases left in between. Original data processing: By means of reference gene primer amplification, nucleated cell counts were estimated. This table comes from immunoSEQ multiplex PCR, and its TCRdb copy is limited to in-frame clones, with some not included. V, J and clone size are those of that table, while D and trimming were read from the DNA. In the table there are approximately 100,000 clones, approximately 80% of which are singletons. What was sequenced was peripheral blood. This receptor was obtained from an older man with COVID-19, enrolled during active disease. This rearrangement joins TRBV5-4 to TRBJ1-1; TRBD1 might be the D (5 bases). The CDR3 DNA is TGTGCCAGCAGCCGAGGAGGGGACACTGAAGCTTTCTTT. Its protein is CASSRGGDTEAFF.